This T cell receptor beta chain is drawn from a study of cytomegalovirus exposure and HLA in healthy donors. Concerning this clone itself: Its antigen is not identified.

A multiplex PCR was run with 60 Vbeta primers and 13 Jbeta primers. Method: immunoSEQ multiplex PCR; TCRdb's copy keeps in-frame clones and lacks some. This sample has fewer than 250,000 clones, with roughly 79% found just once. The V gene lost 2 bases and the J gene lost 7 bases, with 20 bases spanning the gap. This CDR3 contains 16 residues. Germline loops: CDR1 WSHSY, CDR2 SAAADI. Study results and limitations: Exclusion applied to some V segments, including TRBV6-2 and TRBV6-3, as they were indistinguishable.

Sequenced input: PBMCs. This receptor was obtained from a male donor in good health and CMV-seronegative. The chain combines TRBV10-2 with TRBJ1-1, with TRBD1 as a possible D gene (5 bases). The DNA of the CDR3 is TGCGCCAGCAGTGAGGGGGCGATGGCCCCGCGAAGTGAAGCTTTCTTT. Its protein is CASSEGAMAPRSEAFF.